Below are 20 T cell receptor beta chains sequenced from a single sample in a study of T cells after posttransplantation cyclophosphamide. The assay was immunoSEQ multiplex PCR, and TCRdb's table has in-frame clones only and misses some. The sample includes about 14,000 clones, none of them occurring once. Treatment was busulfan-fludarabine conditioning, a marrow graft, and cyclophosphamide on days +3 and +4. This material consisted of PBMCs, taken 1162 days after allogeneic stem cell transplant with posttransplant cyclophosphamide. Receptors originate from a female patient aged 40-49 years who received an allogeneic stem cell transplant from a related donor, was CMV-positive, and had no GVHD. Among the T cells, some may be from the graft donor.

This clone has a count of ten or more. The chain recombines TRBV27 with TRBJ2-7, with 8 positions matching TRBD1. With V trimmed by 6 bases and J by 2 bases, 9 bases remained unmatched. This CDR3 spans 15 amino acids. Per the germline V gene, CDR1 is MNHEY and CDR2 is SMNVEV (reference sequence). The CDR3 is CASSMSSGGPYEQYF. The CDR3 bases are TGTGCCAGCAGCATGTCCTCAGGGGGCCCCTACGAGCAGTACTTC.

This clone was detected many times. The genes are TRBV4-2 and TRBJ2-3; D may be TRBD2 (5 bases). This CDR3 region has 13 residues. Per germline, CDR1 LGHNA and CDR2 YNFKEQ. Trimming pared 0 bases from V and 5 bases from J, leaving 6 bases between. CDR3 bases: TGTGCCAGCAGCCAAGATCGGGGAGATACGCAGTATTTT. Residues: CASSQDRGDTQYF.

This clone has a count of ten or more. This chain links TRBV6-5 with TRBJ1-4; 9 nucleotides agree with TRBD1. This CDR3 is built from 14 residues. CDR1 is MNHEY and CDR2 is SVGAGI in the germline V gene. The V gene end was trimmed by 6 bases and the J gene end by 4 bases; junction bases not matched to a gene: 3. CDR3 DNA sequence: TGTGCCAGCAGCGGGACAGGGCGTAATGAAAAACTGTTTTTT. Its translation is CASSGTGRNEKLFF.

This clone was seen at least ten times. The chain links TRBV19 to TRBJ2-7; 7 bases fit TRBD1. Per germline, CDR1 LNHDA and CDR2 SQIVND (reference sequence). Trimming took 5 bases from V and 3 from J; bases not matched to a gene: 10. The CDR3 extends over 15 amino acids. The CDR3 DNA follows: TGTGCCAGTAGTTTATCCGGGACAGACAACTACGAGCAGTACTTC. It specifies CASSLSGTDNYEQYF.

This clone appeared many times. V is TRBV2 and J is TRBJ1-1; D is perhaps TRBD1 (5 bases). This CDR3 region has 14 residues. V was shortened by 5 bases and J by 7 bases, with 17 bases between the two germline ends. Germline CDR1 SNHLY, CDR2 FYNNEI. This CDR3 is CASSPGAGWGEAFF. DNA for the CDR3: TGTGCCAGCAGTCCAGGAGCAGGGTGGGGTGAAGCTTTCTTT.

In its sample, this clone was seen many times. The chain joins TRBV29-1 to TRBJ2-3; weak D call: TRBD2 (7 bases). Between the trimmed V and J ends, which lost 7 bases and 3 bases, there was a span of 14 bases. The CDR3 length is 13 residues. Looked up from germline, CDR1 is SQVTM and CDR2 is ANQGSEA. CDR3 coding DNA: TGCAGCGCCCCGCGGGGGCCGACAGATACGCAGTATTTT. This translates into CSAPRGPTDTQYF.

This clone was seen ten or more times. The CDR3 coding sequence is TGTGCCAGCAACCTGGAGTCTGGTGGGGCCAACGTCCTGACTTTC. This encodes CASNLESGGANVLTF. The chain joins TRBV28 to TRBJ2-6; D is uncertain. The V and J ends lost 7 bases and 3 bases respectively, with 13 bases between them. This CDR3 is 15 amino acids long. CDR1 MDHEN and CDR2 SYDVKM come from the germline V gene.

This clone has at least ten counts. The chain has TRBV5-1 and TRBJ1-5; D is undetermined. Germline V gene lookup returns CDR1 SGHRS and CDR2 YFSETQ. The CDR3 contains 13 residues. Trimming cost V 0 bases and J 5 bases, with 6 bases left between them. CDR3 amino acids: CASSLAVDQPQHF. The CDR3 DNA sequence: TGCGCCAGCAGCTTGGCCGTCGATCAGCCCCAGCATTTT. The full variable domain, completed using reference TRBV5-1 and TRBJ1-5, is KAGVTQTPRYLIKTRGQQVTLSCSPISGHRSVSWYQQTPGQGLQFLFEYFSETQRNKGNFPGRFSGRQFSNSRSEMNVSTLELGDSALYLCASSLAVDQPQHFGDGTRLSIL.

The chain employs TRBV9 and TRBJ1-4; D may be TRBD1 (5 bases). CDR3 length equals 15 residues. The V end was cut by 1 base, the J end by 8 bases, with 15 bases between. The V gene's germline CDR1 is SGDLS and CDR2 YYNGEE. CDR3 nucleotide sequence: TGTGCCAGCAGCGTAACAAAGGCAGGGTCGGAAAAACTGTTTTTT. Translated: CASSVTKAGSEKLFF.

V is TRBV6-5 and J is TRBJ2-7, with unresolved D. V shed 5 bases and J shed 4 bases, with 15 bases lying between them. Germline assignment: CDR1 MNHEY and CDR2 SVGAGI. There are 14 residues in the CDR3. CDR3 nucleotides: TGTGCCAGCAGTCCAGGTCTCCTTTTATACGAGCAGTACTTC. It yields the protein CASSPGLLLYEQYF.

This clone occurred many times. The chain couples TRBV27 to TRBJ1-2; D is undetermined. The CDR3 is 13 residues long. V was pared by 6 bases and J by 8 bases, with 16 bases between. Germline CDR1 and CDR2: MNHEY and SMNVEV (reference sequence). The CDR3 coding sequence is TGTGCCAGCAGCCGGCATGAGGGAGGGGGCTACACCTTC. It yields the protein CASSRHEGGGYTF.

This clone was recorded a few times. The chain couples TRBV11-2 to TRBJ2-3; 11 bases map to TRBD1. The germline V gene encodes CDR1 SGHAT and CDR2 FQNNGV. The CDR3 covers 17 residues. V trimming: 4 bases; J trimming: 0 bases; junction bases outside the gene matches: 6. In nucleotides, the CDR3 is TGTGCCAGCAGCTCCCGGGACAGGGGGAAAAGCACAGATACGCAGTATTTT. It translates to CASSSRDRGKSTDTQYF.

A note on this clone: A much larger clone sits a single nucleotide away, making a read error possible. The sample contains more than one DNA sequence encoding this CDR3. CDR3 DNA: TGTGCCAGCAGCTTAGGACTGGGTGTTGTCTATGAGCAGTTCTTC. Amino acid sequence: CASSLGLGVVYEQFF. The gene calls are TRBV11-2 and TRBJ2-1, with unresolved D. The CDR3 spans 15 residues. With 1 base removed from V and 8 bases from J, the gap between germline ends came to 15 bases. The germline CDR1 and CDR2 sequences are SGHAT and FQNNGV.

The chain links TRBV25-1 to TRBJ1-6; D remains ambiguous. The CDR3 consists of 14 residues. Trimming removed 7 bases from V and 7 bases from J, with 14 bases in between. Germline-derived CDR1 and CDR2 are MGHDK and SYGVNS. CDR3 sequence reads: CASTQSRGNSPLHF. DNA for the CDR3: TGTGCCAGCACCCAATCCCGGGGAAATTCACCCCTCCACTTT.

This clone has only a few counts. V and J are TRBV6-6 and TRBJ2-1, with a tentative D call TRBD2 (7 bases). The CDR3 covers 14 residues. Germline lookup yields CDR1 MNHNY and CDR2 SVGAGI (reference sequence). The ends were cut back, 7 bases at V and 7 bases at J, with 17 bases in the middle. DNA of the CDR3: TGTGCCAGCACGGGGGGCCCCCGCTATAATGAGCAGTTCTTC. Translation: CASTGGPRYNEQFF.

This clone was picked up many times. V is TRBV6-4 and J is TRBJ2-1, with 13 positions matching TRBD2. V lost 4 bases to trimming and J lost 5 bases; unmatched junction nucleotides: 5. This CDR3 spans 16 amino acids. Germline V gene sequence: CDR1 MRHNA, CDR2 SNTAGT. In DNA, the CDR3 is TGTGCCAGCAGTGCCGAGGGACTAGCGGGGAACAATGAGCAGTTCTTC. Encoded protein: CASSAEGLAGNNEQFF.

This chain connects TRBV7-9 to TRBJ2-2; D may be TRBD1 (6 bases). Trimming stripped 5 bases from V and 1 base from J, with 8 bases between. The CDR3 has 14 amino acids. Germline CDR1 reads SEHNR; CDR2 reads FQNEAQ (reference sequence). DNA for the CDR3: TGTGCCAGCAGCACACAGGGGAACACCGGGGAGCTGTTTTTT. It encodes CASSTQGNTGELFF. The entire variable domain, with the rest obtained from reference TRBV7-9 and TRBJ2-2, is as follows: DTGVSQNPRHKITKRGQNVTFRCDPISEHNRLYWYRQTLGQGPEFLTYFQNEAQLEKSRLLSDRFSAERPKGSFSTLEIQRTEQGDSAMYLCASSTQGNTGELFFGEGSRLTVL.

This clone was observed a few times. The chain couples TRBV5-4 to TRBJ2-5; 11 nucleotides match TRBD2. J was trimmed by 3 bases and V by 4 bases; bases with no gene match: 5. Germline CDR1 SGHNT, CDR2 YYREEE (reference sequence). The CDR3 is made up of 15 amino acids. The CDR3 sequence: CASSLGTSGKETQYF. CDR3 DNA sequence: TGTGCCAGCAGCCTCGGGACTAGCGGAAAAGAGACCCAGTACTTC.

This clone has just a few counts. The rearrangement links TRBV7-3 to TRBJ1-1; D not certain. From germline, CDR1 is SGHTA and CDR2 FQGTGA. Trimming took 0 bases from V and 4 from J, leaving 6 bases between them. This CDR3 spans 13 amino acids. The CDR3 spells CASSLTRSTEAFF. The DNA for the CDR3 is TGTGCCAGCAGCTTAACGCGGAGCACTGAAGCTTTCTTT.

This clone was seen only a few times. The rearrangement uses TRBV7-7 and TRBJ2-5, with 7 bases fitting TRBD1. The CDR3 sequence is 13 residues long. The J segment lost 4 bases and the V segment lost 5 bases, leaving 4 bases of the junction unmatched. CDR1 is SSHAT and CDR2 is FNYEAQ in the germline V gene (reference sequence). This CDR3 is CASSRGQVETQYF. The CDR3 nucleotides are TGTGCCAGCAGCAGGGGGCAAGTAGAGACCCAGTACTTC.